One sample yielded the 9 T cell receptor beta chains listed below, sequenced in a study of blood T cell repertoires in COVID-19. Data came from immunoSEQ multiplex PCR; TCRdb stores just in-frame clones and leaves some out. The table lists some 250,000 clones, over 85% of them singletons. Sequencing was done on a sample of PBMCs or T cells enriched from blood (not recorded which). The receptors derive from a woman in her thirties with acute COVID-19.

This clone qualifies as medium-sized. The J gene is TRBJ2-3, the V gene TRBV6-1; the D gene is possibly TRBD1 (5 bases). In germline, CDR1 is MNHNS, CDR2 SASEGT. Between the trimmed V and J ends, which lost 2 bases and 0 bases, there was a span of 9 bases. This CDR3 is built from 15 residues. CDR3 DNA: TGTGCCAGCAGTGAAATAAGGGGTAGCACAGATACGCAGTATTTT. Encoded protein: CASSEIRGSTDTQYF.

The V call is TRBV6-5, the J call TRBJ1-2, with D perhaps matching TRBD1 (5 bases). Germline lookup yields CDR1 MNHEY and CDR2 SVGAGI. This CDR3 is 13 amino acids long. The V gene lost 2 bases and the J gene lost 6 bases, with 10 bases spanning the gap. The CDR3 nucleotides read TGTGCCAGCAGTTACCGGGCAGGGCATGGCTACACCTTC. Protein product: CASSYRAGHGYTF.

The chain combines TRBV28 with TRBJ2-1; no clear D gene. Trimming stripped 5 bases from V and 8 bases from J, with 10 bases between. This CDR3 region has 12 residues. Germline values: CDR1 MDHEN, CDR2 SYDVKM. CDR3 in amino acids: CASSTRRDEQFF. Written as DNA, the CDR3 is TGTGCCAGCAGTACCCGCCGGGATGAGCAGTTCTTC.

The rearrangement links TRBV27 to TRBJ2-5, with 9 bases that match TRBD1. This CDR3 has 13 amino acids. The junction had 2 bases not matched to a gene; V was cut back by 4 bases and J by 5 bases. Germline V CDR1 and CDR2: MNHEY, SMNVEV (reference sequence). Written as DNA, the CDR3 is TGTGCCAGCAGTTGGGACAGGGTTGAGACCCAGTACTTC. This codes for CASSWDRVETQYF.

The CDR3 nucleotides are TGTGCCAGCAGCCCCGATAGGGGGATCTCTAATTCACCCCTCCACTTT. This translates into CASSPDRGISNSPLHF. The chain employs TRBV7-9 and TRBJ1-6; TRBD1 might be the D (6 bases). The germline CDR1 and CDR2 sequences are SEHNR and FQNEAQ (reference sequence). Trimming removed 5 bases from V and 6 bases from J, with 17 bases in between. The CDR3 runs to 16 residues.

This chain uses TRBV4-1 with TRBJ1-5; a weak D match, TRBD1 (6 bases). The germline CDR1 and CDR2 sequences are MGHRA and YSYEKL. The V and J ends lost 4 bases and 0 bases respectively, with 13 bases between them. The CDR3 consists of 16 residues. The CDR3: CASSPGEGGSNQPQHF. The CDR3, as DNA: TGCGCCAGCAGCCCCGGGGAAGGGGGTAGCAATCAGCCCCAGCATTTT.

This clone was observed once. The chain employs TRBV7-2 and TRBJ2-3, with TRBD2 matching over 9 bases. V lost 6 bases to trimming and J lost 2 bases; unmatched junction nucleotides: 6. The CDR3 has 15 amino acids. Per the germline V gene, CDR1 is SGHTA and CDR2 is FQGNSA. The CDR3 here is CASSYSGGDTDTQYF. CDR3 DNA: TGTGCCAGCAGTTATAGCGGGGGAGACACAGATACGCAGTATTTT.

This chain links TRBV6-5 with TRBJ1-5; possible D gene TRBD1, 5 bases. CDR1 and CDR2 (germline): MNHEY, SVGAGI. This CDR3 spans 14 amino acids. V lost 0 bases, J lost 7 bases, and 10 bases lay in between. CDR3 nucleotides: TGTGCCAGCAGTTACTCCGGGGGTTGGCAGCCCCAGCATTTT. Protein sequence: CASSYSGGWQPQHF.

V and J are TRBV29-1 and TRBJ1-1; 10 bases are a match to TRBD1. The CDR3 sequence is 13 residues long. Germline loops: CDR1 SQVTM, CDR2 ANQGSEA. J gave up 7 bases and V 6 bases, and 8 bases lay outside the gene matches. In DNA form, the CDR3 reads TGCAGCGTAAGTTTCGGGACAGGGGTTGAAGCTTTCTTT. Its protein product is CSVSFGTGVEAFF.